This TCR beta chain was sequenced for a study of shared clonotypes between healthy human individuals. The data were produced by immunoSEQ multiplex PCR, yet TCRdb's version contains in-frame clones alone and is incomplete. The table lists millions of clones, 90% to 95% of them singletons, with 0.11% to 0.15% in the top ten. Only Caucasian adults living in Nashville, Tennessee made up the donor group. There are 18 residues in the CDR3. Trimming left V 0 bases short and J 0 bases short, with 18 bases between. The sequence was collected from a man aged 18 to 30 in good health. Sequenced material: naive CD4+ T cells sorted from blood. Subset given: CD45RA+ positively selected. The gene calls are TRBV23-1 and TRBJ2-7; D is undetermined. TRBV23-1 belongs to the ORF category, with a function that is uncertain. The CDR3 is CASSQSCARPRSSYEQYF. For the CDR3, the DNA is TGCGCCAGCAGTCAATCGTGTGCGAGGCCCCGCAGCTCCTACGAGCAGTACTTC.